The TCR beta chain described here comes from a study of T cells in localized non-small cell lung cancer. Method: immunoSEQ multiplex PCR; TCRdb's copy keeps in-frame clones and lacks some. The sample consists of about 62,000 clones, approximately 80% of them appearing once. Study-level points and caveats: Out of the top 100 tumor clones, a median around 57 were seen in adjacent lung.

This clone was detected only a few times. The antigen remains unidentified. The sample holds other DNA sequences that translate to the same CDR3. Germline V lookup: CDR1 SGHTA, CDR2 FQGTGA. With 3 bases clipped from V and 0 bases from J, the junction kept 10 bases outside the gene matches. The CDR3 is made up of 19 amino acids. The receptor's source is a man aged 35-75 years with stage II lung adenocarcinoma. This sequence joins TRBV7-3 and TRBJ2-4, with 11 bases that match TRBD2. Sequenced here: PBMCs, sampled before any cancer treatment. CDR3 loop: CASSFPPTSGGLAKNIQYF. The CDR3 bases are TGTGCCAGCAGCTTCCCCCCTACTAGCGGGGGACTAGCCAAAAACATTCAGTACTTC.